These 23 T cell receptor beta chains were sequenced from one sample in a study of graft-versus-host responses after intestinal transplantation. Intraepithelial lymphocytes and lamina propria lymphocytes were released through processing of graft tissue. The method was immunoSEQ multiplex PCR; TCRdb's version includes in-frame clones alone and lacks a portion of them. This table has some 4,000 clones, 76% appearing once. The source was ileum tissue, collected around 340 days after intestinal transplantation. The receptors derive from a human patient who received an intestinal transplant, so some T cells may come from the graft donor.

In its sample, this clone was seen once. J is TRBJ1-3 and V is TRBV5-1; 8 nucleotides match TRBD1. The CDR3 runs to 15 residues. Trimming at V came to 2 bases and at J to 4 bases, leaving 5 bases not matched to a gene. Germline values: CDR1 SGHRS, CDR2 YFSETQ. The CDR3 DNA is TGCGCCAGCAGCTTAAGGACAGGGTTCGGAAACACCATATATTTT. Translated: CASSLRTGFGNTIYF.

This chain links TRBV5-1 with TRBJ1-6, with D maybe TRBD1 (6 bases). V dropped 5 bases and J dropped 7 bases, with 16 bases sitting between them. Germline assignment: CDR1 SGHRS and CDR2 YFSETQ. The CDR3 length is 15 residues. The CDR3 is CASRFSEGVNSPLHF. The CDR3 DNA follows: TGCGCCAGCAGATTCTCTGAGGGGGTAAATTCACCCCTCCACTTT.

For the CDR3, the DNA is TGTGCCAGCAGCTGGCGAGGCCCAGATACGCAGTATTTT. Its protein is CASSWRGPDTQYF. The chain is built from TRBV5-4 and TRBJ2-3; no reliable D call. The CDR3 contains 13 residues. Germline CDR1 reads SGHNT; CDR2 reads YYREEE (reference sequence). V lost 3 bases and J 4 bases, leaving 9 bases between the germline ends.

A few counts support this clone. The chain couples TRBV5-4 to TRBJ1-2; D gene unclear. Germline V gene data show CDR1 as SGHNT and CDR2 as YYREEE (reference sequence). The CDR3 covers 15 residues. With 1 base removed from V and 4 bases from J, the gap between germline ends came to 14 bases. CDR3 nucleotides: TGTGCCAGCAGCTTGACGCAGGTCCTACCCTATGGCTACACCTTC. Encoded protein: CASSLTQVLPYGYTF.

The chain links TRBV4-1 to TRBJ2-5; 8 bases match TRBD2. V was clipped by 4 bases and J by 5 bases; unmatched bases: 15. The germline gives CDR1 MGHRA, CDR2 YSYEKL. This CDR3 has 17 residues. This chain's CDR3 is CASSLFPSGRTLETQYF. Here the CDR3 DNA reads TGCGCCAGCAGCCTATTCCCCAGCGGGAGAACGTTGGAGACCCAGTACTTC.

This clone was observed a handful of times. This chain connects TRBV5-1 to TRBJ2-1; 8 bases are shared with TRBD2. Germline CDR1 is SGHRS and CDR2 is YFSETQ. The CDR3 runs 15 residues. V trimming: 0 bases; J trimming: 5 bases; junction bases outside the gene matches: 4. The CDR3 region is CASSLALADNNEQFF. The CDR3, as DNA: TGCGCCAGCAGCTTGGCACTAGCGGATAACAATGAGCAGTTCTTC.

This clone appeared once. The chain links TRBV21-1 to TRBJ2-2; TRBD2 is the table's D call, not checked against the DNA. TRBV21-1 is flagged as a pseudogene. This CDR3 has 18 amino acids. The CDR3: CASSKGAGGPENTGELFF. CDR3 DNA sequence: TGTGCCAGCAGCAAAGGGGCCGGGGGACCAGAGAACACCGGGGAGCTGTTTTTT.

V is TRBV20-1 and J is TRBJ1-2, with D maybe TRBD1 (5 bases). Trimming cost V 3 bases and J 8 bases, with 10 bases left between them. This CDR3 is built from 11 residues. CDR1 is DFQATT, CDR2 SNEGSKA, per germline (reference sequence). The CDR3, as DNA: TGCAGTGCTAGTCCAGGGTACGGCTACACCTTC. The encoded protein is CSASPGYGYTF.

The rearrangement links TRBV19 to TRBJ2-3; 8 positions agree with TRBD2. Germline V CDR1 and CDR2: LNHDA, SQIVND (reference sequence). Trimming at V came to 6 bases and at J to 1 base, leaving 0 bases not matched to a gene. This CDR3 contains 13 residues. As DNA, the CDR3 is TGTGCCAGTAGACTAGCGGGCACAGATACGCAGTATTTT. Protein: CASRLAGTDTQYF.

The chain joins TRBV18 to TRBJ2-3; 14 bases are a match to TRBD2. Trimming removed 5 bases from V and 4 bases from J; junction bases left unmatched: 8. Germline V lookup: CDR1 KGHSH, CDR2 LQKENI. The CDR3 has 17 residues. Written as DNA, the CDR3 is TGTGCCAGCTCATTCACCGGGACTAGCGGGGGATCAGATACGCAGTATTTT. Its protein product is CASSFTGTSGGSDTQYF.

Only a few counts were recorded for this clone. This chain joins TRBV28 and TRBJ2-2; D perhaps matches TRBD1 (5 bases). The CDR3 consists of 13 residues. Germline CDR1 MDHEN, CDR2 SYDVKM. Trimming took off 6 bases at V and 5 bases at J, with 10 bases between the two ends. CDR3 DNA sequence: TGTGCCAGCAGCCTTTCAGGGACCGGGGAGCTGTTTTTT. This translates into CASSLSGTGELFF.

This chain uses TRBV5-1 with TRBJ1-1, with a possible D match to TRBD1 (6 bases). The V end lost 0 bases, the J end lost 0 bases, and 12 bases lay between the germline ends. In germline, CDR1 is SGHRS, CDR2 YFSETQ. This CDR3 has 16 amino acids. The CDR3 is CASSLEGETLNTEAFF. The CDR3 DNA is TGCGCCAGCAGCTTGGAGGGGGAGACACTGAACACTGAAGCTTTCTTT.

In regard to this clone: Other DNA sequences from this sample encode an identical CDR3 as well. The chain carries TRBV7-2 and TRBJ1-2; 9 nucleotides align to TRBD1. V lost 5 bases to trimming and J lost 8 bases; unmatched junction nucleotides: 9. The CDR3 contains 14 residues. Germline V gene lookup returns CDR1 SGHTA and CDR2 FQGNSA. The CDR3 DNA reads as TGTGCCAGCAGCCGCCGGGACAGGGCTCAAGGCTACACCTTC. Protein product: CASSRRDRAQGYTF.

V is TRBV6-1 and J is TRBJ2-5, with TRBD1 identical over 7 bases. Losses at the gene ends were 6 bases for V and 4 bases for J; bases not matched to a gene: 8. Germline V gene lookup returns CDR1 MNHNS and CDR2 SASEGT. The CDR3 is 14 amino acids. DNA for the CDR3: TGTGCCAGCAGGAGAGGGGGCCAAGGAGAGACCCAGTACTTC. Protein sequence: CASRRGGQGETQYF.

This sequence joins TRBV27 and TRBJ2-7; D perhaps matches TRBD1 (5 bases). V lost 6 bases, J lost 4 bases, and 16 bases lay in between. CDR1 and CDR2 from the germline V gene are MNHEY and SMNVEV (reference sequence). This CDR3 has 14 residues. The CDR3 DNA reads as TGTGCCAGCAGCCATAGTGGACAAGTTTACGAGCAGTACTTC. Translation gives CASSHSGQVYEQYF.

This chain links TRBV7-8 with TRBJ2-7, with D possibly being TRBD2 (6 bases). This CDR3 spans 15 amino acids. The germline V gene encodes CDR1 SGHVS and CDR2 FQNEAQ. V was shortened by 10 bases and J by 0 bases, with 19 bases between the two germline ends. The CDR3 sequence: CATTVMAGSSYEQYF. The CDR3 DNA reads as TGTGCCACAACCGTAATGGCGGGGAGCTCCTACGAGCAGTACTTC.

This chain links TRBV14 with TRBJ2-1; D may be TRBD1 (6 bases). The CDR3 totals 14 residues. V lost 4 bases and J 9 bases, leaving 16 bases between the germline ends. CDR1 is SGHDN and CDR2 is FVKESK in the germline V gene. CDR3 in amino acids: CASSLHREGSEQFF. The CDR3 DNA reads TGTGCCAGCAGCCTACACAGGGAAGGTAGTGAGCAGTTCTTC.

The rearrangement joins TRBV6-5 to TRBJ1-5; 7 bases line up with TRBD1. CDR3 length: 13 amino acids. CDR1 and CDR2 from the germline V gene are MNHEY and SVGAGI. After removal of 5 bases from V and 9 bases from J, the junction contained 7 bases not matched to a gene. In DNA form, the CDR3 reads TGTGCCAGCAGTGAGACAGGGCGAAGGCCCCAGCATTTT. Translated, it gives CASSETGRRPQHF.

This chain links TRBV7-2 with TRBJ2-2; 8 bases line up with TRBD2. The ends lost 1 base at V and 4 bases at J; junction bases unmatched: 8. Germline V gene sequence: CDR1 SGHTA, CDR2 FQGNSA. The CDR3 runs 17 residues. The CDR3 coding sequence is TGTGCCAGCAGCTTAGGACTAGGGCTAGCGGGCACCGGGGAGCTGTTTTTT. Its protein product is CASSLGLGLAGTGELFF.

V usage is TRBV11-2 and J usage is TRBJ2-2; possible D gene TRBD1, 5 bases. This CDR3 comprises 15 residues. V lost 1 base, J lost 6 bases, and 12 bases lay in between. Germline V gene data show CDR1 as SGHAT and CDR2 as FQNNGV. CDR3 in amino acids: CASSLGAGQAGELFF. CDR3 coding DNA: TGTGCCAGCAGCTTAGGGGCAGGGCAAGCCGGGGAGCTGTTTTTT.

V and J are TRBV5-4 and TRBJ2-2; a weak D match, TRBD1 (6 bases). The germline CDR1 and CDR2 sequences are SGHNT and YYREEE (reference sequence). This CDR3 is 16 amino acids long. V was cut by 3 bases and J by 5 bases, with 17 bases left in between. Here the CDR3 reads CASSSKQGPRTGELFF. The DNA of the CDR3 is TGTGCCAGCAGCTCCAAACAGGGACCGAGAACCGGGGAGCTGTTTTTT.

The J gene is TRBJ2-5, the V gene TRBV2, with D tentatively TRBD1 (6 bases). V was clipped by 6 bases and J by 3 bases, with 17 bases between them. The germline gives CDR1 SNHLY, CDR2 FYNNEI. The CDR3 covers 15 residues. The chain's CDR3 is CASRAFVAGEETQYF. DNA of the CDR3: TGTGCCAGCAGGGCGTTTGTGGCAGGGGAAGAGACCCAGTACTTC.

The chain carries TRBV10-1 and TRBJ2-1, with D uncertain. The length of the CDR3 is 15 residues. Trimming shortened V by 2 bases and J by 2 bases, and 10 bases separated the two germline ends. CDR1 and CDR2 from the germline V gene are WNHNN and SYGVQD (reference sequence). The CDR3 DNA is TGCGCCAGCAGTGAGGGCTCTCCAACCTACAATGAGCAGTTCTTC. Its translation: CASSEGSPTYNEQFF.